This T cell receptor beta chain was observed in a study of blood T cell repertoires in COVID-19. Looking at the study overall: There were acute and convalescent COVID-19 samples, and they came from the United States, Italy and Spain. PBMCs, B-cell-depleted T cells, or T cells were the source of the cDNA or gDNA that made up the material.

This CDR3 has 15 residues. In germline, CDR1 is MNHEY, CDR2 SVGAGI. V gave up 4 bases and J gave up 1 base, with 11 bases separating them. Sequencing was performed with immunoSEQ multiplex PCR; in TCRdb, only in-frame clones are kept and a portion is missing. The top ten hold more than 1.3% of the sample, which has under 150,000 clones, less than 90% seen once. Sequencing was performed on peripheral blood. The chain links TRBV6-5 to TRBJ2-1; D is perhaps TRBD2 (6 bases). The receptor comes from a man in his sixties with acute or convalescent COVID-19. Here the CDR3 DNA reads TGTGCCAGCAGTTCGGGACTCCATTCCTACAATGAGCAGTTCTTC. Translating it yields CASSSGLHSYNEQFF.